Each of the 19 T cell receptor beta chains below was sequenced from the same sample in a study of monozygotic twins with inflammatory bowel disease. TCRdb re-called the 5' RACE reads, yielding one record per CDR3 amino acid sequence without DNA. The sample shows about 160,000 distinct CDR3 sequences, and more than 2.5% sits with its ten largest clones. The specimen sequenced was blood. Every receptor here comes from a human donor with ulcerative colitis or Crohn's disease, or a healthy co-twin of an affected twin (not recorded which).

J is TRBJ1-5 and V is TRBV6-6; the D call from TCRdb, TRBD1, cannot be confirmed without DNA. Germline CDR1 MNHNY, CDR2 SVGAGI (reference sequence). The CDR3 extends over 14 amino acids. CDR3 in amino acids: CASNNRGGNQPQHF.

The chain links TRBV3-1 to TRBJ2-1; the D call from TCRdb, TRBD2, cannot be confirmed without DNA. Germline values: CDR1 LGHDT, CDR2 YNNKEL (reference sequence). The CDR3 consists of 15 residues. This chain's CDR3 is CASSQDGGLVQEQFF.

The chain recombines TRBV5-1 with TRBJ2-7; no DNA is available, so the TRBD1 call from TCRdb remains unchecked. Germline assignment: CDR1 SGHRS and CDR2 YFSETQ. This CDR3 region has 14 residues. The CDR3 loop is CASRASSGGYEQYF.

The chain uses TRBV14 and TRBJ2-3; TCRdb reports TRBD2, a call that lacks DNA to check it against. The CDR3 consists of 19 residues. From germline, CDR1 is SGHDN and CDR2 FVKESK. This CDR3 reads CASSQTTSGRRGRTDTQYF.

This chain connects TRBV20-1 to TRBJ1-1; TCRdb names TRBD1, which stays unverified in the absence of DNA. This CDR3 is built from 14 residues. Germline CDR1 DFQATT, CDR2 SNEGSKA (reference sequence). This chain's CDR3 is CSARLNRANTEAFF.

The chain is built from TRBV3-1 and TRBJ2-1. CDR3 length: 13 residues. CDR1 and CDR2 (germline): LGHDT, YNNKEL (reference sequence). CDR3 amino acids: CASSQVSGIEQFF.

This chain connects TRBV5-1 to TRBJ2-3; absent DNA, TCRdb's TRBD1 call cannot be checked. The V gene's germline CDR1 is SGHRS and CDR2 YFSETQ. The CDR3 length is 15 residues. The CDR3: CASSLGGQGIGTQYF.

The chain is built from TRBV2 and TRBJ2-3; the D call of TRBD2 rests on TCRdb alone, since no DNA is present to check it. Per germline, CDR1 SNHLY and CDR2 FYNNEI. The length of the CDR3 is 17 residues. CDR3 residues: CASSETSGTKSTDTQYF.

The CDR3: CASTKREVSYEQYF. V is TRBV28 and J is TRBJ2-7. The CDR3 loop spans 14 amino acids. From germline, CDR1 is MDHEN and CDR2 SYDVKM.

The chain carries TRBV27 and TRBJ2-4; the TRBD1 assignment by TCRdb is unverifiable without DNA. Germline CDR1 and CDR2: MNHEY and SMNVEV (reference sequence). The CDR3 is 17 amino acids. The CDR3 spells CASSRHPRTGEGNIQYF.

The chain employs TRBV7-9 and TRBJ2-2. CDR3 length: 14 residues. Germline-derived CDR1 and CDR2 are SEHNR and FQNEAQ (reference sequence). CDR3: CASSLGQATGELFF.

The CDR3 protein is CASSDPSGRTTNNEQFF. The chain is built from TRBV10-2 and TRBJ2-1; the D call from TCRdb, TRBD2, cannot be confirmed without DNA. The CDR3 length is 17 residues. The germline CDR1 and CDR2 sequences are WSHSY and SAAADI.

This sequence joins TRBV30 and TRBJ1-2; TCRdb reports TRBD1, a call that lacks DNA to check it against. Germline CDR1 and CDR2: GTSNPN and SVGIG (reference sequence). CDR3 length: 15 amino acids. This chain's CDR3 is CAWSVTQRGMGGYTF.

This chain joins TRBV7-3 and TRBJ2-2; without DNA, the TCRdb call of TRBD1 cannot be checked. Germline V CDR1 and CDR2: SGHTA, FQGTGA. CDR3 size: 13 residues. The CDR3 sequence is CASKGENTGELFF.

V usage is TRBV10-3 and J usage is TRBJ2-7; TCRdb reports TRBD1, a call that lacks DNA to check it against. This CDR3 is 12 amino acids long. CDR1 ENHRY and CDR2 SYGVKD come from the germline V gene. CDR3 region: CAISPPGREQYF.

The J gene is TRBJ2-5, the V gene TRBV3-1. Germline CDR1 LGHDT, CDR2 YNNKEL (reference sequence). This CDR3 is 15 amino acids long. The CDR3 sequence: CASSQVGLYQETQYF.

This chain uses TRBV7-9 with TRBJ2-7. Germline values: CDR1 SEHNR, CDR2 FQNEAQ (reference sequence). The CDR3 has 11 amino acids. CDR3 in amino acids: CASSSKYEQYF.

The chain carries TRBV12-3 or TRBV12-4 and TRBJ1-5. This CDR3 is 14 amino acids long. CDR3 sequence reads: CASSLALPNQPQHF.

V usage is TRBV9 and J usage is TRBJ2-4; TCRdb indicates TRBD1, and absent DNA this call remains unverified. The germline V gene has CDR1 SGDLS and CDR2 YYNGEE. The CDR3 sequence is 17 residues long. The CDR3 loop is CASSVDNGWGAKNIQYF. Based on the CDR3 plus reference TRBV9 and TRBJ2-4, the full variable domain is DSGVTQTPKHLITATGQRVTLRCSPRSGDLSVYWYQQSLDQGLQFLIQYYNGEERAKGNILERFSAQQFPDLHSELNLSSLELGDSALYFCASSVDNGWGAKNIQYFGAGTRLSVL.